Following are 15 T cell receptor beta chains from one sample sequenced in a study of identical twins. Using its own MiXCR run on the 5' RACE reads, TCRdb lists one record per CDR3 protein. The table lists about 490,000 distinct CDR3 sequences, approximately 16% of them singletons. This sample also belongs to another study, concerning yellow fever vaccine responses in identical twins.

The specimen was CD4+ T cells sorted from blood. These receptors all come from a woman aged 18-29 years in good health.

This clonotype was seen a few times. This chain connects TRBV4-2 to TRBJ2-3, with 7 nucleotides matching TRBD2. From germline, CDR1 is LGHNA and CDR2 YNFKEQ. CDR3 length: 17 residues. J was trimmed by 4 bases and V by 0 bases; bases with no gene match: 10. The CDR3 is CASSQEGQAGLADTQYF. DNA for the CDR3: TGTGCCAGCAGCCAAGAAGGACAAGCGGGGTTGGCAGATACGCAGTATTTT.

This clonotype turned up a few times. The chain is built from TRBV20-1 and TRBJ2-1; 9 positions match TRBD2. Germline V lookup: CDR1 DFQATT, CDR2 SNEGSKA (reference sequence). After removal of 5 bases from V and 4 bases from J, the junction contained 3 bases not matched to a gene. This CDR3 region has 13 residues. The CDR3 protein is CSAAGLAYNEQFF. CDR3 bases: TGCAGTGCTGCGGGACTAGCTTACAATGAGCAGTTCTTC.

This sequence joins TRBV7-2 and TRBJ2-3, with D hard to call. CDR3 length: 15 residues. Germline CDR1 and CDR2: SGHTA and FQGNSA. V was shortened by 2 bases and J by 3 bases, with 12 bases between the two germline ends. The CDR3 spells CASSLYQAGTDTQYF. CDR3 in DNA: TGTGCCAGCAGCTTATATCAGGCTGGGACAGATACGCAGTATTTT.

The table lists this clonotype with a few counts. This chain uses TRBV12-3 or TRBV12-4 with TRBJ2-7; D ambiguous. The germline V and J ends were trimmed by 3 bases and 6 bases, with 15 bases remaining between them. The CDR3 totals 14 residues. DNA of the CDR3: TGTGCCAGCAGTTTCCCCCCTGTTGTGCGCGAGCAGTACTTC. Protein: CASSFPPVVREQYF.

The chain uses TRBV5-1 and TRBJ2-1; D possibly corresponds to TRBD2 (5 bases). Looked up from germline, CDR1 is SGHRS and CDR2 is YFSETQ. The CDR3 has 15 residues. V was clipped by 6 bases and J by 2 bases, with 15 bases between them. CDR3: CASMPEGSPYNEQFF. DNA of the CDR3: TGCGCCAGCATGCCCGAGGGTAGCCCCTACAATGAGCAGTTCTTC.

The J gene is TRBJ1-1, the V gene TRBV20-1; D ambiguous. Trimming stripped 2 bases from V and 2 bases from J, with 21 bases between. The CDR3 has 17 amino acids. CDR1 and CDR2 from the germline V gene are DFQATT and SNEGSKA (reference sequence). The CDR3: CSARFKGDEVPNTEAFF. Here the CDR3 DNA reads TGCAGTGCTAGATTCAAGGGTGACGAGGTTCCAAACACTGAAGCTTTCTTT.

This clonotype turned up a few times. V gene TRBV7-9 combines with J gene TRBJ2-7; the D is unclear. This CDR3 region has 15 residues. Trimming took off 1 base at V and 0 bases at J, with 10 bases between the two ends. Germline assignment: CDR1 SEHNR and CDR2 FQNEAQ (reference sequence). The CDR3 region has the DNA TGTGCCAGCAGCTTAGAGGGTAAGAGCTCCTACGAGCAGTACGTC. It codes for CASSLEGKSSYEQYV.

This clonotype has just a few counts. The rearrangement joins TRBV7-9 to TRBJ2-3; D remains ambiguous. The CDR3 is 15 residues long. Germline V gives CDR1 SEHNR, CDR2 FQNEAQ (reference sequence). The germline V and J ends were trimmed by 1 base and 2 bases, with 10 bases remaining between them. This chain's CDR3 is CASSLGVQNTDTQYF. The CDR3 coding sequence is TGTGCCAGCAGCTTAGGGGTGCAGAACACAGATACGCAGTATTTT.

This clonotype has only one observation. V gene TRBV5-1 combines with J gene TRBJ2-7; 7 nucleotides match TRBD1. V was clipped by 2 bases and J by 0 bases; unmatched bases: 14. There are 18 residues in the CDR3. The germline V gene has CDR1 SGHRS and CDR2 YFSETQ. The CDR3 protein is CASSFRQGRLADSYEQYF. The DNA for the CDR3 is TGCGCCAGCAGCTTCCGACAGGGACGGCTAGCCGACTCCTACGAGCAGTACTTC.

This clonotype has only a few counts. The genes are TRBV15 and TRBJ2-3, with 7 bases that match TRBD2. Germline CDR1 reads LNHNV; CDR2 reads YYDKDF (reference sequence). V lost 7 bases and J lost 0; bases outside the gene matches: 10. This CDR3 contains 16 residues. The CDR3 nucleotides read TGTGCCACCACCCCCCGGGGAGGGTTCAGCACAGATACGCAGTATTTT. This translates into CATTPRGGFSTDTQYF. Full variable domain (rest looked up from reference TRBV15 and TRBJ2-3): DAMVIQNPRYQVTQFGKPVTLSCSQTLNHNVMYWYQQKSSQAPKLLFHYYDKDFNNEADTPDNFQSRRPNTSFCFLDIRSPGLGDTAMYLCATTPRGGFSTDTQYFGPGTRLTVL.

Remarks on this clonotype: One junction end does not reproduce the germline sequence, and a read error may be involved. The V and J genes are TRBV5-1 and TRBJ1-1; D not certain. The CDR3 is made up of 13 amino acids. The germline gives CDR1 SGHRS, CDR2 YFSETQ. CDR3 DNA: TGCGCCAGCAGCTTTAGTTGGAAGACTGAAGTTTTCTTT. Translating gives CASSFSWKTEVFF.

This chain joins TRBV6-1 and TRBJ1-2; D call uncertain. Germline CDR1 is MNHNS and CDR2 is SASEGT. Trimming left V 2 bases short and J 5 bases short, with 18 bases between. This CDR3 is built from 16 residues. The CDR3, as DNA: TGTGCCAGCAGTGAATCGCCCAGGCCGACCGAGTATGGCTACACCTTC. As protein: CASSESPRPTEYGYTF.

J is TRBJ2-1 and V is TRBV20-1; D not certain. Germline loops: CDR1 DFQATT, CDR2 SNEGSKA (reference sequence). Trimming pared 0 bases from V and 0 bases from J, leaving 18 bases between. This CDR3 spans 18 amino acids. The CDR3 DNA is TGCAGTGCTAGAGATGGACGACTCCGGGCCAGCTCCTACAATGAGCAGTTCTTC. Amino acid sequence: CSARDGRLRASSYNEQFF.

This clonotype turned up a few times. The chain joins TRBV3-1 to TRBJ1-1; D is possibly TRBD1 (6 bases). The germline V gene encodes CDR1 LGHDT and CDR2 YNNKEL (reference sequence). V was pared by 0 bases and J by 5 bases, with 10 bases between. This CDR3 region has 14 residues. This chain's CDR3 is CASSQDTGRTEAFF. Here the CDR3 DNA reads TGTGCCAGCAGCCAAGATACAGGGAGGACTGAAGCTTTCTTT.

The V and J genes are TRBV21-1 and TRBJ2-1; TRBD2 is the table's D call and was not checked against the DNA. TRBV21-1 is a recognized pseudogene. The CDR3 sequence is 17 residues long. CDR3 in amino acids: CASSKALGRTVYNEQFF. In DNA, the CDR3 is TGTGCCAGCAGCAAAGCGCTGGGGAGGACGGTCTACAATGAGCAGTTCTTC.